Sequencing of this TCR beta chain was carried out in a study of vaccination and CD4 T cells after COVID-19. In the study overall: It was a median about 100 days after diagnosis, with a range of 35 to 161, that post-COVID samples were drawn. Taking of post-vaccine samples occurred a median around 70 days after dose two (range 14 to 241).

There are a few counts of this clonotype. Antigen specificity is unknown. The treatment is: roughly ten-day PBMC culture with coronavirus spike peptide pools or control peptides (ViraFEST assay). The collection of CD4+ T cells from the unexposed donor took place before the COVID-19 pandemic (2011-2018). ViraFEST stimulated the growth of antigen-specific T cells using peptide pools and subsequently profiled their TCRs by sequencing. Cultured CD4+ T cells had their DNA profiled by the Oncomine TCR Beta short-read assay. TCRdb ran MiXCR on the PCR reads and lists one entry per CDR3 protein. This sample has several thousand distinct CDR3 sequences, with 20% to 25% found just once. V shed 0 bases and J shed 8 bases, with 10 bases lying between them. Germline CDR1 is LNHNV and CDR2 is YYDKDF (reference sequence). The CDR3 loop spans 13 amino acids.

This TCR derives from a human donor in good health. The chain couples TRBV15 to TRBJ1-1; D remains unclear. The sample taken for sequencing was CD4+ T cells from blood, cultured in vitro. The CDR3 DNA reads as TGTGCCACCAGCAGAGATCGGCAGCTCGAAGCTTTCTTT. Amino acids: CATSRDRQLEAFF. Based on the CDR3 plus reference TRBV15 and TRBJ1-1, the full variable domain is DAMVIQNPRYQVTQFGKPVTLSCSQTLNHNVMYWYQQKSSQAPKLLFHYYDKDFNNEADTPDNFQSRRPNTSFCFLDIRSPGLGDTAMYLCATSRDRQLEAFFGQGTRLTVV.